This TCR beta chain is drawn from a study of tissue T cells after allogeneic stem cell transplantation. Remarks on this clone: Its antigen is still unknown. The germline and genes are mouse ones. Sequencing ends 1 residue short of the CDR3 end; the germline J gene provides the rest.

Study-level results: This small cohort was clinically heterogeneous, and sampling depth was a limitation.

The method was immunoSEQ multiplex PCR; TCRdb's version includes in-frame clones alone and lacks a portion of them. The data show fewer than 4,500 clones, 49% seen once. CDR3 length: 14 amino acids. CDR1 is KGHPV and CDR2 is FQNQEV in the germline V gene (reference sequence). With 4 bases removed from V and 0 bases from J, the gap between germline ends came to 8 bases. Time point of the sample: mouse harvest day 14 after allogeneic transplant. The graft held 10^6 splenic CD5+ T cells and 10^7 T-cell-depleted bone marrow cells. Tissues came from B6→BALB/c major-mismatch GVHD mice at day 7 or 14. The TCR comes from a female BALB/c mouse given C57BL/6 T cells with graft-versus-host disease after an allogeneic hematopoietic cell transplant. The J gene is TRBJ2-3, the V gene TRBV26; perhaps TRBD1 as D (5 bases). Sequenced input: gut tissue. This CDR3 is CASSRTSSAETLYF. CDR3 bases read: TGTGCCAGCAGTCGGACATCTAGTGCAGAAACGCTGTAT.